This TCR beta chain originates from a study of beta chain features in type 1 diabetes. Regarding the study as a whole: Shortening of TCRB CDR3s, moderate but significant, appeared in all four CD4+ subsets of Type 1 diabetes patients.

This clone has a count of ten or more. Its cognate antigen is unknown. Germline CDR1 and CDR2: MNHEY and SVGAGI. The CDR3 runs 14 residues. Trimming removed 5 bases from V and 8 bases from J; junction bases left unmatched: 11. Every bit of the isolated RNA underwent reverse transcription, so sequencing read expressed TCRB transcripts. The table came from immunoSEQ multiplex PCR; TCRdb's copy has only in-frame clones and leaves some out. The table records about 370,000 clones, over 9% of them present only once. This TCR derives from a man aged 25-45 years with type 1 diabetes. Sequences were obtained from central memory CD4+ T cells from blood. The chain has TRBV6-5 and TRBJ1-2, with 7 bases lining up with TRBD1. The CDR3 sequence: CASSPTGIRGGYTF. The CDR3 coding sequence is TGTGCCAGCAGTCCGACAGGGATCCGTGGCGGCTACACCTTC.